This T cell receptor beta chain appears in the sequencing data of a study of T cell responses to AZD1222 COVID-19 vaccine. Findings and caveats of the study: Baseline serostatus was positive in only a handful of AZD1222 recipients. Spike-specific TCR breadth and depth went up after people got two AZD1222 doses. Reportedly, nearly half the spike-specific TCRs target unmutated variant regions. The sample set comprised mostly white British donors with more females, and clonal diversity was possibly underestimated.

Only in-frame clones appear in the TCRdb table, and some are missing; sequencing was by immunoSEQ multiplex PCR. Of 130,000 to 150,000 clones in the sample, roughly 93% were seen once. Turning to this clone: Its specificity is not known.

Trimming stripped 1 base from V and 4 bases from J, with 11 bases between. The CDR3 has 15 amino acids. Germline assignment: CDR1 SGDLS and CDR2 YYNGEE. This sequence originates from an adult who had recovered from COVID-19. The gene calls are TRBV9 and TRBJ1-4; D is ambiguous. Material: peripheral blood, obtained after recovery from COVID-19. The CDR3 region is CASSVTSRINEKLFF. The CDR3 bases are TGTGCCAGCAGCGTAACGAGCCGGATTAATGAAAAACTGTTTTTT.